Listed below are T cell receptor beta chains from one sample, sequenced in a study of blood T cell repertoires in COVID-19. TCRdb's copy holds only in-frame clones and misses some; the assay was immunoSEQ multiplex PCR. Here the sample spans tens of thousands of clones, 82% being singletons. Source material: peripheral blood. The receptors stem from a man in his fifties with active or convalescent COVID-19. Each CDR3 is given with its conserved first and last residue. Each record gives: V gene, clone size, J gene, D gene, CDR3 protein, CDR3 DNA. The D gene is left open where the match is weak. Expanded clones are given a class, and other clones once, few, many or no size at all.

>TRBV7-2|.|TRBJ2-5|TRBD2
CASSSRGGGSETQYF
TGTGCCAGCAGCTCCCGTGGCGGGGGGAGTGAGACCCAGTACTTC
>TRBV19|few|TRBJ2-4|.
CASSTPLRGLAKNIQYF
TGTGCCAGTTCAACTCCGCTACGGGGACTAGCCAAAAACATTCAGTACTTC
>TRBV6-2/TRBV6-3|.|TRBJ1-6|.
CASSYFSGNSPLHF
TGTGCCAGCAGTTACTTCTCAGGGAATTCACCCCTCCACTTT
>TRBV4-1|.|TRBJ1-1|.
CASSQGRDTEAFF
TGCGCCAGCAGCCAAGGCCGGGACACTGAAGCTTTCTTT
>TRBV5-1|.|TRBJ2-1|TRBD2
CASKLAGAHEQFF
TGCGCCAGCAAACTAGCGGGGGCCCATGAGCAGTTCTTC
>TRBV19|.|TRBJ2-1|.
CASSSRTKNEQFF
TGTGCCAGTAGTTCCCGGACTAAAAATGAGCAGTTCTTC
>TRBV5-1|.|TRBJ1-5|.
CASSPRPRGESQPQHF
TGCGCCAGCAGCCCTCGACCACGGGGTGAGAGTCAGCCCCAGCATTTT
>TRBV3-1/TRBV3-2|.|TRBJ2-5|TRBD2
CASSQYPAGGLETQYF
TGTGCCAGCAGCCAATATCCAGCGGGGGGGTTAGAGACCCAGTACTTC
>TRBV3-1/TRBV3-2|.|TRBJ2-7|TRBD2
CASSQASGLFYEQYF
TGTGCCAGCAGCCAAGCTAGCGGCTTATTCTACGAGCAGTACTTC
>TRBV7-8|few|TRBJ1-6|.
CASSLGGAGTSSPLHF
TGTGCCAGCAGCTTGGGGGGGGCCGGGACATCCTCACCCCTCCACTTT
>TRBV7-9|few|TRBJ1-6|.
CASSVQGADNSPLHF
TGTGCCAGCAGCGTCCAAGGGGCGGATAATTCACCCCTCCACTTT
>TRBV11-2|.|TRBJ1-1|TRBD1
CASSLSTGTYTEAFF
TGTGCCAGCAGCTTATCGACAGGGACCTACACTGAAGCTTTCTTT
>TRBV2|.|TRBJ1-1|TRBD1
CATRGTGTGAPEAFF
TGTGCCACCAGAGGGACCGGGACAGGCGCACCTGAAGCTTTCTTT
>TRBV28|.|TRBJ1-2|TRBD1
CASSPGGTDYGYTF
TGTGCCAGCAGTCCCGGTGGGACAGACTATGGCTACACCTTC
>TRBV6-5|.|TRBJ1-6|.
CASSSEGGNNSPLHF
TGTGCCAGCAGTTCGGAAGGAGGGAACAATTCACCCCTCCACTTT
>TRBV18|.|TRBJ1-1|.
CASSQGPNTEAFF
TGTGCCAGCTCCCAGGGCCCGAACACTGAAGCTTTCTTT
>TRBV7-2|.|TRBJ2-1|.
CASSPRQDYNEQFF
TGTGCCAGCAGCCCTAGGCAAGATTACAATGAGCAGTTCTTC
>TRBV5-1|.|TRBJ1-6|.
CASSLSGGWGSPLHF
TGCGCCAGCAGCTTGAGTGGAGGGTGGGGTTCACCCCTCCACTTT
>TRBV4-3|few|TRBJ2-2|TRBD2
CASSQVRAGVVTGELFF
TGCGCCAGCAGCCAAGTCCGAGCGGGGGTTGTCACCGGGGAGCTGTTTTTT
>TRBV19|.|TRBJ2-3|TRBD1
CASRQQGATDTQYF
TGTGCCAGTAGGCAACAGGGGGCGACAGATACGCAGTATTTT
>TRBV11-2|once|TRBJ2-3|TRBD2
CASSALTSGGLDTQYF
TGTGCCAGCAGCGCTTTGACTAGCGGGGGCCTCGATACGCAGTATTTT
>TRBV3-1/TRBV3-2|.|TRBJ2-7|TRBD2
CASSQDTSGGNEQYF
TGTGCCAGCAGCCAAGATACTAGCGGGGGGAACGAGCAGTACTTC
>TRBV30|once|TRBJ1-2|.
CAWSVGDISLFGYTF
TGTGCCTGGAGTGTTGGGGACATATCCCTCTTCGGCTACACCTTC
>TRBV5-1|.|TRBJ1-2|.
CASSLTANYGYTF
TGCGCCAGCAGCTTGACAGCTAACTATGGCTACACCTTC
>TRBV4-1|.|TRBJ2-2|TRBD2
CASSPEEDSGGAYTGELFF
TGCGCCAGCAGCCCAGAAGAAGATAGCGGGGGGGCTTACACCGGGGAGCTGTTTTTT
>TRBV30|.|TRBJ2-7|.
CAWRVLDNYEQYF
TGTGCCTGGAGGGTCCTCGACAATTACGAGCAGTACTTC
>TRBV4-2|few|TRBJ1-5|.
CASSLTADSNQPQHF
TGTGCCAGCAGCCTAACTGCCGATAGCAATCAGCCCCAGCATTTT
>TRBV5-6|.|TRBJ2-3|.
CASSSLTGTDTQYF
TGTGCCAGCAGCTCCTTGACAGGCACAGATACGCAGTATTTT
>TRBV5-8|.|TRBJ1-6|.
CASSSSTGYNSPLHF
TGTGCCAGCAGCTCCTCGACAGGATATAATTCACCCCTCCACTTT
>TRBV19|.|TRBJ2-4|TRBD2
CASSTLLAGVNIQYF
TGTGCCAGTAGTACGCTACTAGCGGGGGTAAACATTCAGTACTTC
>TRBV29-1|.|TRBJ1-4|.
CSGRTTNEKLFF
TGCAGCGGGCGGACAACCAATGAAAAACTGTTTTTT
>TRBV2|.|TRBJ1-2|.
CASSEASGQNYGYTF
TGTGCCAGCAGTGAAGCGTCGGGACAAAACTATGGCTACACCTTC
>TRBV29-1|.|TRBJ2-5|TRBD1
CSVSFARDRVEQETQYF
TGCAGCGTTTCGTTCGCCCGGGACAGGGTAGAACAAGAGACCCAGTACTTC
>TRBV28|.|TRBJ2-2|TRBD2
CASLGLVGGELFF
TGTGCCAGCCTAGGACTAGTAGGCGGGGAGCTGTTTTTT
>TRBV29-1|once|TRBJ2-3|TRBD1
CSVVTGGADTQYF
TGCAGCGTTGTTACAGGGGGCGCAGATACGCAGTATTTT
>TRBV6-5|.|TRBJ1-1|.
CASNILNTEAFF
TGTGCCAGCAACATACTAAACACTGAAGCTTTCTTT